Sequencing of this TCR beta chain was carried out in a study of CD8+ T cells in alopecia areata. RNA, once extracted, was reverse transcribed into cDNA for use as the sequencing template. Data came from immunoSEQ multiplex PCR; TCRdb stores just in-frame clones and leaves some out. The sample lists hundreds of thousands of clones, 60% seen once, with 0.93% in the top ten. The V and J ends lost 4 bases and 2 bases respectively, with 10 bases between them. Germline CDR1 MNHNS, CDR2 SASEGT. The CDR3 extends over 14 amino acids. Treatment specified: oral pan-JAK inhibitor, 5-10 mg twice daily. The rearrangement uses TRBV6-1 and TRBJ2-3; D possibly matches TRBD1 or TRBD2 (5 bases each). The source of this sequence is a human donor with alopecia areata. The material sequenced was CD4+ T cells sorted from blood, taken around week 54, from a patient treated with tofacitinib. The CDR3 bases are TGTGCCAGCAGTGTCGGGGACCACACAGATACGCAGTATTTT. Translation: CASSVGDHTDTQYF.